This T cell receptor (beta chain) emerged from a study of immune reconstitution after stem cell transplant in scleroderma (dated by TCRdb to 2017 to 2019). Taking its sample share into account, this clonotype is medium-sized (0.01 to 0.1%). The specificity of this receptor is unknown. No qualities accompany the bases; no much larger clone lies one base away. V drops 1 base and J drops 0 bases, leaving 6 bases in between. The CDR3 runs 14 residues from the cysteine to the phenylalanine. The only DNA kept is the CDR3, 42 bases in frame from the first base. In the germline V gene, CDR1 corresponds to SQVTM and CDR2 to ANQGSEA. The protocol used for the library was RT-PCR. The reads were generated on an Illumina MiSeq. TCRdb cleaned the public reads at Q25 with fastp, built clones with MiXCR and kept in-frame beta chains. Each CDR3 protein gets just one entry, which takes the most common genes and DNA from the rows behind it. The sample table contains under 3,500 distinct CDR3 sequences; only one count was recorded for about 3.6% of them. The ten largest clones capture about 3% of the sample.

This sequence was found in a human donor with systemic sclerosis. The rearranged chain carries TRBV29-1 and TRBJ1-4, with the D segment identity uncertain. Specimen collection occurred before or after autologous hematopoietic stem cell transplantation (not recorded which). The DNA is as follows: TGCAGCGTTGAAGTGGATGCAACTAATGAAAAACTGTTTTTT. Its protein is CSVEVDATNEKLFF.